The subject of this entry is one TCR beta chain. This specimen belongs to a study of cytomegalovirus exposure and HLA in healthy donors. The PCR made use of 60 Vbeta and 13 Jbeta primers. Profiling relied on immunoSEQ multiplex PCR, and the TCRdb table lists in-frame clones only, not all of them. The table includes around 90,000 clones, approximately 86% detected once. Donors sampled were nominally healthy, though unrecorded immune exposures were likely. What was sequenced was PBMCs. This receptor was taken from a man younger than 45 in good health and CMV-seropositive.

The CDR3 sequence is CASSLEGQGVNTQYF. The DNA of the CDR3 is TGTGCCAGCAGCTTAGAGGGACAGGGTGTAAATACGCAGTATTTT. This chain links TRBV7-9 with TRBJ2-3, with 9 bases matching TRBD1. The CDR3 is 15 amino acids. Germline V gene lookup returns CDR1 SEHNR and CDR2 FQNEAQ (reference sequence). The trim removed 1 base at V and 7 bases at J, leaving 6 bases unmatched.